This T cell receptor (beta chain) was found in a study of T cells after yellow fever vaccination. About the research overall: For low cell numbers, libraries were made with SMART-Seq v4 Ultra Low Input. Notes on the study in general: After the booster, 96% of CD4 and about nine tenths of CD8 primary-response clones were re-detected. A small share of clonotypes appeared in both CD4 and CD8 compartments.

The length of the CDR3 is 15 residues. Germline V gene lookup returns CDR1 SGDLS and CDR2 YYNGEE. Trimming took 1 base from V and 1 from J, leaving 9 bases between them. This clonotype occurred many times. Antigen unknown. Template switching by 5'RACE produced TCR cDNA, adding a universal primer site and UMIs. One entry per CDR3 protein, called by TCRdb with MiXCR from the 5' RACE reads. The sample carries 150,000 or so distinct CDR3 sequences, under 7% recorded once. This receptor was taken from a man aged 30 to 45 who received the YFV17D yellow fever vaccine. The chain is built from TRBV9 and TRBJ2-1; maybe TRBD2 (6 bases). Sample: CD4+ T cells sorted from PBMCs, taken 10 days after the yellow fever booster vaccination. CDR3 sequence reads: CASSVLAMSYNEQFF. The DNA of the CDR3 is TGTGCCAGCAGCGTACTAGCGATGTCCTACAATGAGCAGTTCTTC.